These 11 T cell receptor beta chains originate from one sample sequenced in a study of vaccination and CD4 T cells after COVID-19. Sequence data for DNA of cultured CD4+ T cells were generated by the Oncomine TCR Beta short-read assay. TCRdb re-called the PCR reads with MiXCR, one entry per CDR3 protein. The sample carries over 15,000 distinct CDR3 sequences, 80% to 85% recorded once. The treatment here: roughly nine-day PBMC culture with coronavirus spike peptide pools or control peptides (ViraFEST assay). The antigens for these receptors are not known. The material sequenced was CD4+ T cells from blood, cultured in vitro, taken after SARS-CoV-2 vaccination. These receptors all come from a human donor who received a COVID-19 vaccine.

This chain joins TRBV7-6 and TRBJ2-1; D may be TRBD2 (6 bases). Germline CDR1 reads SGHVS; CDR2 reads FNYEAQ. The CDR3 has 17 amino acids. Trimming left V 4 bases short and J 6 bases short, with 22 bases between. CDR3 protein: CASSSRSTSFPPNEQFF. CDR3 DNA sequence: TGTGCCAGCAGCTCCCGGTCGACTAGTTTCCCCCCCAATGAGCAGTTCTTC.

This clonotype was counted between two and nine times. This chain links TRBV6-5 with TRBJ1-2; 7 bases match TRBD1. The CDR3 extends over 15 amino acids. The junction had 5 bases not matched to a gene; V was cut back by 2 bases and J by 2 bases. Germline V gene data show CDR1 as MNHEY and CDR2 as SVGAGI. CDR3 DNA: TGTGCCAGCAGTTACGGGGCAGGGGGAAACTATGGCTACACCTTC. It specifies CASSYGAGGNYGYTF.

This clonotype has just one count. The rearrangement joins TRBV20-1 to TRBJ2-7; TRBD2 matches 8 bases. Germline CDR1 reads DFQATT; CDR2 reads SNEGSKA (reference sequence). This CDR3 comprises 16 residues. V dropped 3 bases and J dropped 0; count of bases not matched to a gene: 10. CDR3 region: CSARRRAGARSYEQYF. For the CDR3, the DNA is TGCAGTGCTAGGCGGCGAGCGGGGGCCCGCTCCTACGAGCAGTACTTC.

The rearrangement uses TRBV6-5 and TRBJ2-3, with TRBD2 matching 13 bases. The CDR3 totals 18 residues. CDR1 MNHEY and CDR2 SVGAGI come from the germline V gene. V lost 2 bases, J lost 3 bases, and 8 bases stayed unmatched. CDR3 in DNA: TGTGCCAGCAGTTACGGGCTACAGACTAGCGGGGGGACAGATACGCAGTATTTT. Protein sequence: CASSYGLQTSGGTDTQYF.

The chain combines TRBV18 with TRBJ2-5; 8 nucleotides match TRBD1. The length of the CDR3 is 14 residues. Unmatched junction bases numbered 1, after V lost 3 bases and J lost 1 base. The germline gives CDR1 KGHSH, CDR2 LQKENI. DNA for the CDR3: TGTGCCAGCTCACCGGGACAGGCCCAAGAGACCCAGTACTTC. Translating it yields CASSPGQAQETQYF. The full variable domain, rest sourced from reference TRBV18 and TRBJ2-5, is NAGVMQNPRHLVRRRGQEARLRCSPMKGHSHVYWYRQLPEEGLKFMVYLQKENIIDESGMPKERFSAEFPKEGPSILRIQQVVRGDSAAYFCASSPGQAQETQYFGPGTRLLVL.

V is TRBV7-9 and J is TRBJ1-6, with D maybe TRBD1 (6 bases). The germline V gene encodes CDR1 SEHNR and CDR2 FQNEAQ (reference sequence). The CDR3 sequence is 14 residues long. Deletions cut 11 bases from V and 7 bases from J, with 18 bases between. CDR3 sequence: CALGGQGTNSPLHF. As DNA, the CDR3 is TGTGCCCTGGGGGGGCAGGGAACAAATTCACCCCTCCACTTT.

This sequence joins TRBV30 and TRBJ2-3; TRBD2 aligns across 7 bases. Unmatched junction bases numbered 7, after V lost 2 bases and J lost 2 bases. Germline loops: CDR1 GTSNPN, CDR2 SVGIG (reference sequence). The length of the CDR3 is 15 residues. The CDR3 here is CAWSKASGLTDTQYF. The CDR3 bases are TGTGCCTGGAGTAAGGCTAGCGGACTCACAGATACGCAGTATTTT.

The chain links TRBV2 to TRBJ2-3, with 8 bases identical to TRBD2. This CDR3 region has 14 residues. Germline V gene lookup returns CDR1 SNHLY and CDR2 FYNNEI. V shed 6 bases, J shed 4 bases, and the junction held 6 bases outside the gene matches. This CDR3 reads CASRKIAGPDTQYF. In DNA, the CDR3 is TGTGCCAGCAGGAAAATAGCGGGGCCAGATACGCAGTATTTT.

The CDR3 DNA reads TGTGCCACCGGGGGGGTGGCAGATACGCAGTATTTT. As protein: CATGGVADTQYF. V and J are TRBV24-1 and TRBJ2-3; TRBD2 matches at 7 bases. CDR1 is KGHDR and CDR2 is SFDVKD in the germline V gene. The CDR3 totals 12 residues. With 9 bases clipped from V and 4 bases from J, the junction kept 3 bases outside the gene matches.

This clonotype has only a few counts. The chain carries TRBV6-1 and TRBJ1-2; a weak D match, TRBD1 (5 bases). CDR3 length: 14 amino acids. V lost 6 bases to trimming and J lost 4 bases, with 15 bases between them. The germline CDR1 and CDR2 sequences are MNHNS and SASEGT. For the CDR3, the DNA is TGTGCCAGCAGAAATCAGGGAGACATCTATGGCTACACCTTC. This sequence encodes CASRNQGDIYGYTF.

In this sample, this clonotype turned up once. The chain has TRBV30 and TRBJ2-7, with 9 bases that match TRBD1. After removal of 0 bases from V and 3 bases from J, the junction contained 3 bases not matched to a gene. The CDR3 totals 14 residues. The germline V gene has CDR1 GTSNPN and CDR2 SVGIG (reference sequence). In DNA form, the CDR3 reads TGTGCCTGGAGTGTGGGGACAGGGTTCTACGAGCAGTACTTC. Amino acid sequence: CAWSVGTGFYEQYF.